The 25 T cell receptor beta chains listed next were all sequenced from one sample in a study of blood T cell repertoires in COVID-19. Produced via immunoSEQ multiplex PCR; TCRdb's table is partial and in-frame only. The sample comprises under 200,000 clones, 70% to 85% of which are singletons, and approximately 12% rests with the top ten. The sample was PBMCs or T cells enriched from blood (not recorded which). These receptors were obtained from a man aged 50 to 59 who had recovered from COVID-19.

This sequence joins TRBV6-5 and TRBJ2-2; maybe TRBD1 (6 bases). Germline V gene sequence: CDR1 MNHEY, CDR2 SVGAGI. Trimming left V 7 bases short and J 1 base short, with 10 bases between. The CDR3 is 14 amino acids. The CDR3, as DNA: TGTGCCAGCAAGAGGGGGAGGAACACCGGGGAGCTGTTTTTT. As protein: CASKRGRNTGELFF.

This clone was recorded only once. The rearrangement uses TRBV5-6 and TRBJ1-2, with D maybe TRBD1 (5 bases). This CDR3 comprises 14 residues. The germline V gene encodes CDR1 SGHDT and CDR2 YYEEEE. V lost 2 bases to trimming and J lost 7 bases, with 15 bases between them. CDR3 DNA: TGTGCCAGCAGCTTTGGGGCCCGAGTTGGTGGCTACACCTTC. Its protein product is CASSFGARVGGYTF.

J is TRBJ1-5 and V is TRBV7-8; maybe TRBD1 (5 bases). Trimming removed 2 bases from V and 4 bases from J, with 9 bases in between. Germline V gene data show CDR1 as SGHVS and CDR2 as FQNEAQ. This CDR3 has 14 amino acids. DNA for the CDR3: TGTGCCAGCAGCTTACAAGACAGAAATCAGCCCCAGCATTTT. This codes for CASSLQDRNQPQHF.

This clone was seen only a few times. This chain connects TRBV6-1 to TRBJ2-2, with TRBD2 as a possible D gene (5 bases). Trimming cost V 1 base and J 2 bases, with 14 bases left between them. Germline V gives CDR1 MNHNS, CDR2 SASEGT. This CDR3 has 17 residues. The CDR3 protein is CASSEGSRAVNTGELFF. The CDR3 bases are TGTGCCAGCAGTGAAGGGAGTAGAGCGGTCAACACCGGGGAGCTGTTTTTT.

The chain joins TRBV6-5 to TRBJ1-2; 7 bases match TRBD1. V trimming: 11 bases; J trimming: 3 bases; junction bases outside the gene matches: 9. CDR3 length: 13 amino acids. The germline V gene has CDR1 MNHEY and CDR2 SVGAGI. The CDR3 nucleotides are TGTGCCGGCTCGACAGGGTCCTACTATGGCTACACCTTC. Encoded protein: CAGSTGSYYGYTF.

This chain uses TRBV30 with TRBJ1-3, with D perhaps matching TRBD1 (6 bases). Germline V gene lookup returns CDR1 GTSNPN and CDR2 SVGIG (reference sequence). CDR3 size: 15 residues. The germline V and J ends were trimmed by 2 bases and 3 bases, with 14 bases remaining between them. CDR3 nucleotide sequence: TGTGCCTGGAGTCGCAGGGGAATGTTTGGAAACACCATATATTTT. It codes for CAWSRRGMFGNTIYF.

This chain connects TRBV4-1 to TRBJ2-7; TRBD1 agrees at 10 bases. The CDR3 covers 17 residues. Germline assignment: CDR1 MGHRA and CDR2 YSYEKL. V lost 3 bases to trimming and J lost 5 bases; unmatched junction nucleotides: 13. The CDR3 nucleotides read TGCGCCAGCAGCCAGAGAAGCACCGGGACAGGGGTCGACGAGCAGTACTTC. Its protein product is CASSQRSTGTGVDEQYF.

The chain uses TRBV6-5 and TRBJ2-7, with D possibly matching TRBD2 (7 bases). This CDR3 contains 15 residues. The V gene lost 9 bases and the J gene lost 6 bases, with 24 bases spanning the gap. From germline, CDR1 is MNHEY and CDR2 SVGAGI. The CDR3 spells CASGGGGSKEREQYF. The CDR3 DNA is TGTGCCAGTGGGGGCGGGGGATCGAAGGAGCGCGAGCAGTACTTC.

The chain recombines TRBV5-1 with TRBJ1-2; no firm D call. Germline lookup yields CDR1 SGHRS and CDR2 YFSETQ. V lost 4 bases and J lost 3, with 19 bases in between. This CDR3 contains 16 residues. CDR3 sequence: CASSAFQATADYGYTF. In nucleotides, the CDR3 is TGCGCCAGCAGCGCCTTTCAAGCGACGGCTGACTATGGCTACACCTTC.

The CDR3 region is CAHNGGRGYGYTF. The CDR3 DNA reads TGTGCCCACAACGGAGGACGAGGCTATGGCTACACCTTC. This chain uses TRBV30 with TRBJ1-2; D uncertain. Germline CDR1 and CDR2: GTSNPN and SVGIG (reference sequence). V shed 8 bases and J shed 4 bases, with 17 bases lying between them. CDR3 length: 13 amino acids. The full variable domain, completed using reference TRBV30 and TRBJ1-2, is SQTIHQWPATLVQPVGSPLSLECTVEGTSNPNLYWYRQAAGRGLQLLFYSVGIGQISSEVPQNLSASRPQDRQFILSSKKLLLSDSGFYLCAHNGGRGYGYTFGSGTRLTVV.

The V call is TRBV11-2, the J call TRBJ2-1; D is perhaps TRBD2 (6 bases). The CDR3 length is 11 residues. In germline, CDR1 is SGHAT, CDR2 FQNNGV. V shed 5 bases and J shed 10 bases, with 9 bases lying between them. CDR3 amino acids: CASSAGGEQFF. The CDR3 nucleotides read TGTGCCAGCAGCGCCGGAGGGGAGCAGTTCTTC.

V usage is TRBV5-1 and J usage is TRBJ1-2, with D maybe TRBD1 (6 bases). The length of the CDR3 is 15 residues. V lost 8 bases to trimming and J lost 0 bases, with 17 bases between them. In germline, CDR1 is SGHRS, CDR2 YFSETQ. The CDR3 DNA reads as TGCGCCAGAGGGGGGGCCCTACCTTCTAACTATGGCTACACCTTC. It is translated as CARGGALPSNYGYTF.

In the case of this clone: The sample carries other DNA sequences with the same CDR3. This chain uses TRBV7-9 with TRBJ2-5, with TRBD1 as a possible D gene (7 bases). The CDR3 has 15 amino acids. Germline values: CDR1 SEHNR, CDR2 FQNEAQ (reference sequence). V lost 3 bases and J 2 bases, leaving 13 bases between the germline ends. The chain's CDR3 is CASSLGGQSQETQYF. CDR3 in DNA: TGTGCCAGCAGCTTGGGGGGACAGTCTCAAGAGACCCAGTACTTC. The full variable domain, in which reference TRBV7-9 and TRBJ2-5 provide the parts outside the CDR3, is DTGVSQNPRHKITKRGQNVTFRCDPISEHNRLYWYRQTLGQGPEFLTYFQNEAQLEKSRLLSDRFSAERPKGSFSTLEIQRTEQGDSAMYLCASSLGGQSQETQYFGPGTRLLVL.

This clone was detected only a few times. The chain has TRBV30 and TRBJ1-2; perhaps TRBD1 as D (5 bases). The CDR3 length is 14 residues. The V gene lost 4 bases and the J gene lost 0 bases, with 12 bases spanning the gap. Germline-derived CDR1 and CDR2 are GTSNPN and SVGIG (reference sequence). The CDR3 is CAWKLGGPNYGYTF. For the CDR3, the DNA is TGTGCCTGGAAATTGGGGGGTCCTAACTATGGCTACACCTTC.

The gene calls are TRBV15 and TRBJ1-1; no clear D gene. This CDR3 region has 13 residues. The V end was cut by 3 bases, the J end by 2 bases, with 7 bases between. CDR1 and CDR2 (germline): LNHNV, YYDKDF (reference sequence). CDR3 loop: CATSSTGNTEAFF. CDR3 in DNA: TGTGCCACCAGCAGCACCGGTAACACTGAAGCTTTCTTT.

V usage is TRBV19 and J usage is TRBJ2-2; 10 bases map to TRBD1. The CDR3 totals 18 residues. J lost 5 bases, V lost 4 bases, and 13 bases had no gene match. Per germline, CDR1 LNHDA and CDR2 SQIVND (reference sequence). CDR3 sequence (DNA): TGTGCCAGTAGTACCCTGGCTCCGGGACAGGGGACTACCGGGGAGCTGTTTTTT. It codes for CASSTLAPGQGTTGELFF.

V usage is TRBV7-9 and J usage is TRBJ2-3, with 7 positions matching TRBD1. Trimming at V came to 5 bases and at J to 2 bases, leaving 7 bases not matched to a gene. The CDR3 has 15 amino acids. Germline CDR1 reads SEHNR; CDR2 reads FQNEAQ (reference sequence). The CDR3 DNA reads as TGTGCCAGCAGCATCGGGACAGCTTCCACAGATACGCAGTATTTT. Translated, it gives CASSIGTASTDTQYF.

The gene calls are TRBV28 and TRBJ2-3; D possibly corresponds to TRBD1 (5 bases). The CDR3 contains 17 residues. CDR1 and CDR2 (germline): MDHEN, SYDVKM. Trimming removed 7 bases at V and 1 base at J, with 21 bases between. The CDR3, as DNA: TGTGCCAGCAATACCCCCCAAGGGGCATATGGCACAGATACGCAGTATTTT. Its translation is CASNTPQGAYGTDTQYF.

The chain uses TRBV9 and TRBJ1-6; D remains ambiguous. This CDR3 spans 13 amino acids. V was trimmed by 3 bases and J by 9 bases, leaving 10 bases between them. CDR1 and CDR2 (germline): SGDLS, YYNGEE. In DNA, the CDR3 is TGTGCCAGCAGCGGGCTGGAGGGTTCACCCCTCCACTTT. Amino acids: CASSGLEGSPLHF.

V gene TRBV6-5 combines with J gene TRBJ2-7; D remains ambiguous. The CDR3 totals 13 residues. V was shortened by 2 bases and J by 6 bases, with 11 bases between the two germline ends. Germline V gene sequence: CDR1 MNHEY, CDR2 SVGAGI. The CDR3 protein is CASSYEVFSEQYF. In DNA form, the CDR3 reads TGTGCCAGCAGTTACGAGGTGTTTAGCGAGCAGTACTTC.

The J gene is TRBJ1-1, the V gene TRBV28; no clear D gene. V shed 10 bases and J shed 3 bases, with 12 bases lying between them. The CDR3 has 12 residues. The germline V gene encodes CDR1 MDHEN and CDR2 SYDVKM. CDR3 in amino acids: CATSPRYTEAFF. The CDR3 nucleotides read TGTGCCACCTCCCCCCGGTACACTGAAGCTTTCTTT.

This clone was observed a single time. The chain recombines TRBV4-3 with TRBJ2-5, with a possible D match to TRBD2 (6 bases). This CDR3 is 16 amino acids long. Germline CDR1 reads LGHNA; CDR2 reads YSLEER. V lost 4 bases to trimming and J lost 2 bases, with 17 bases between them. The CDR3 DNA is TGCGCCAGCAGCCCCACCGGGACTCGGGGGCAAGAGACCCAGTACTTC. Amino acids: CASSPTGTRGQETQYF.

This chain joins TRBV27 and TRBJ1-5; a possible D gene is TRBD1 (5 bases). The ends were cut back, 1 base at V and 5 bases at J, with 9 bases in the middle. Germline CDR1 is MNHEY and CDR2 is SMNVEV (reference sequence). The CDR3 spans 14 residues. Written as DNA, the CDR3 is TGTGCCAGCAGTTTATGGGGCGGAGATCAGCCCCAGCATTTT. Residues: CASSLWGGDQPQHF.

The chain has TRBV21-1 and TRBJ2-5; TRBD2 is the table's D call, not checked against the DNA. TRBV21-1 is tagged as a pseudogene. This CDR3 is 14 amino acids long. The CDR3, as DNA: TGTGCCAGCAGCAATGGGCGGGGGGATGAGACCCAGTACTTC. Protein sequence: CASSNGRGDETQYF.

The chain links TRBV6-5 to TRBJ1-1, with 10 positions matching TRBD1. Germline V gene data show CDR1 as MNHEY and CDR2 as SVGAGI. J was trimmed by 10 bases and V by 5 bases; bases with no gene match: 7. The CDR3 contains 13 residues. The CDR3 loop reads CASSQTGGLGAFF. In DNA form, the CDR3 reads TGTGCCAGCAGTCAGACAGGGGGCCTGGGAGCTTTCTTT.